This T cell receptor (beta chain) was sequenced during a study of cytomegalovirus exposure and HLA in healthy donors. General study points: A later analysis showed TCR association rates differing by HLA locus, peaking at DRB1 and lowest at HLA-C.

Per germline, CDR1 MNHNS and CDR2 SASEGT. The trim removed 7 bases at V and 6 bases at J, leaving 15 bases unmatched. The CDR3 is 15 residues long. This clone was seen a few times. What it binds is not known. The study ran its PCR with 60 Vbeta and 13 Jbeta primers. Original processing methods: A later analysis counted 65 million to 90 million unique TCR beta chains, 10 million to 12 million shared. Sequencing was performed with immunoSEQ multiplex PCR; in TCRdb, only in-frame clones are kept and a portion is missing. V and J calls plus clone size are reproduced from that table; the DNA served to infer D and trimming. The profile shows about 190,000 clones, 70% to 75% of them singletons.

The receptor was derived from a man aged 25 to 40 in good health and CMV-seropositive. This chain links TRBV6-1 with TRBJ2-7; 7 bases are a match to TRBD1. The sequenced material came from PBMCs. CDR3 in DNA: TGTGCCAGCATCTCCGGGACAGCTCTCTCCGGCGAGCAGTACTTC. As protein: CASISGTALSGEQYF.